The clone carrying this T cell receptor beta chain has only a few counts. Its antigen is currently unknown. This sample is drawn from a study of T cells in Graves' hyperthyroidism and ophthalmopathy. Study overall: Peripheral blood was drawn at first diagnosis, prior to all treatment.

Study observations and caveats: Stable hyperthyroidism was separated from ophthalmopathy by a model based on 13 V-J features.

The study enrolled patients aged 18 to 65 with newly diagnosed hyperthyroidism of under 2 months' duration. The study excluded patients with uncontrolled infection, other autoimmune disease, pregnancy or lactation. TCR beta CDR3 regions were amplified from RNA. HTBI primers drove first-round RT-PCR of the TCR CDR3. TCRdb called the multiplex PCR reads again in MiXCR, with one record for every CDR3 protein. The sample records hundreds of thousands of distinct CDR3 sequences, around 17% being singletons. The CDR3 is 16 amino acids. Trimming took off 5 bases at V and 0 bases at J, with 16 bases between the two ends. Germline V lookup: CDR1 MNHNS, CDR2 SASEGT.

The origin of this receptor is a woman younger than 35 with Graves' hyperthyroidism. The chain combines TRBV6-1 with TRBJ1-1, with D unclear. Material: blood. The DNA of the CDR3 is TGTGCCAGCAGTCGACCGGGGAAGGGCATGAACACTGAAGCTTTCTTT. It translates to CASSRPGKGMNTEAFF.